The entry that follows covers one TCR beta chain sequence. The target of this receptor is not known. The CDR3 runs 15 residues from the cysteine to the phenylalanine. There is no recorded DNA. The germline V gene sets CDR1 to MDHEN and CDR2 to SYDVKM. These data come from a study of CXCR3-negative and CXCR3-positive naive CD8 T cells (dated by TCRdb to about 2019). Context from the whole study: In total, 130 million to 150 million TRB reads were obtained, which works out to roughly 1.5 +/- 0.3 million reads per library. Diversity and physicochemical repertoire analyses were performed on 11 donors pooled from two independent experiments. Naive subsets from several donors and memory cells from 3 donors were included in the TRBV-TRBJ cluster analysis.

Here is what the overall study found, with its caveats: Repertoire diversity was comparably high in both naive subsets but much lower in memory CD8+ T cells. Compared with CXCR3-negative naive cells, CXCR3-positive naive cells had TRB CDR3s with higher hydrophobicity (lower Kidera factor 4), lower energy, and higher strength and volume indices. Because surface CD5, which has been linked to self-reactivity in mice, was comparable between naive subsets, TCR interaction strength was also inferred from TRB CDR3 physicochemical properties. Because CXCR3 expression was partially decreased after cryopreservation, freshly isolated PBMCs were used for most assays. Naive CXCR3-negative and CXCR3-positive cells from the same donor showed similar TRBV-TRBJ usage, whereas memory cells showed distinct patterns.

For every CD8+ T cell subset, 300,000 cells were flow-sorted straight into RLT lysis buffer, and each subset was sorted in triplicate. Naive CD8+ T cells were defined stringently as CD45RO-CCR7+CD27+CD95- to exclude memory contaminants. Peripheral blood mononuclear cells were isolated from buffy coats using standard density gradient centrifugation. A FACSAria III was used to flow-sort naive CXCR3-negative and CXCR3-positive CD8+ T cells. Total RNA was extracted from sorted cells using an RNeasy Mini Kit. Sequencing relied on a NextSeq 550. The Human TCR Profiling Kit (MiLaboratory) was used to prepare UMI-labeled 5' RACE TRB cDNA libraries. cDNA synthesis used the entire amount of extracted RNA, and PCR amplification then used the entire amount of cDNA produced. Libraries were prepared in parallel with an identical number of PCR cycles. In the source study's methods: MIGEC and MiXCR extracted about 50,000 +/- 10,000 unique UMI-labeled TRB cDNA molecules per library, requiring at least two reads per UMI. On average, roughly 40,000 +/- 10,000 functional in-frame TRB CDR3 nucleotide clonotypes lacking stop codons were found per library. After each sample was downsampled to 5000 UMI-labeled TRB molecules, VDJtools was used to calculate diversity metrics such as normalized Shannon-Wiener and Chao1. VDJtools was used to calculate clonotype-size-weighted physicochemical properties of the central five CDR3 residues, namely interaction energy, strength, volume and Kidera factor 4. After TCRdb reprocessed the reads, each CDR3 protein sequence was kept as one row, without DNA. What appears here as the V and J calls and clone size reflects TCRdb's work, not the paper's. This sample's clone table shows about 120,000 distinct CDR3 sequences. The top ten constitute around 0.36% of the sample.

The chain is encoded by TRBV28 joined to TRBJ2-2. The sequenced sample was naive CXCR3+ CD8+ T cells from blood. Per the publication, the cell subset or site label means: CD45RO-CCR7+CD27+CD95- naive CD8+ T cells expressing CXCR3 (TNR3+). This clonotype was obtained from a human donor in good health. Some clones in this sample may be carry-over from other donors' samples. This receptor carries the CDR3 CASSFWTVNTGELFF.